This T cell receptor beta chain emerged from a study of metastatic and nonmetastatic thyroid tumors. Whole-study results and caveats: It was reported that TCR beta diversity was significantly higher in malignant thyroid tumors than benign nodules, in blood and tumor.

Until they underwent thyroid surgery, no patient had received any treatment. This clone was recorded at least ten times. Its antigen is undetermined. The authors' processing: Across clinicopathological groups, CDR3 differences served as the basis for building a distant-metastasis classifier for papillary thyroid cancer. Through MiXCR, TCRdb re-clonotyped the PCR reads. The V and J calls and clone size come from TCRdb's table, not from the authors' own analysis. The sample has tens of thousands of clones; 11% are singletons. This TCR was sampled from a female donor with papillary thyroid cancer or a benign thyroid nodule (not recorded which). Some clones in this sample may be carry-over from other donors' samples. Material: blood.

The CDR3 region has the DNA TGTGCCAGCAGTCTTCAGGGGAGGAGCAATCAGCCCCAGCATTTT. Amino acids: CASSLQGRSNQPQHF. The chain employs TRBV12-3 or TRBV12-4 and TRBJ1-5; the D gene is possibly TRBD1 (6 bases). This CDR3 has 15 residues. The germline V and J ends were trimmed by 5 bases and 1 base, with 12 bases remaining between them.